This T cell receptor (beta chain) was recorded in a study of shared clonotypes between healthy human individuals. This clone has just one count. Execution of the assay was at deep level. In the source study's methods: ImmunoSEQ supplied junction-only sequences lacking quality scores, so filtering was different. Assay used: immunoSEQ multiplex PCR; TCRdb lists only in-frame clones, some missing. D and trimming come from the DNA, and the V and J calls and clone size come from that table. The data show approximately 100,000 clones, around 67% seen once. Healthy HIV-negative adults with no recent acute infections or vaccinations were recruited as donors. CD8 memory comprised CD45RO+ plus CCR7-negative CD45RA+ TemRA cells. This CDR3 is 13 amino acids long. Deletions cut 4 bases from V and 3 bases from J, with 9 bases between. Per the germline V gene, CDR1 is ENHRY and CDR2 is SYGVKD.

Sequenced input: memory CD8+ T cells sorted from blood. As to subset: CD45RO+ cells pooled with CCR7-negative TemRA cells. This TCR was sampled from a man under 40 in good health. This sequence joins TRBV10-3 and TRBJ1-1, with a tentative D call TRBD1 (5 bases). This CDR3 is CAISVGGYTEAFF. As DNA, the CDR3 is TGTGCCATCAGTGTGGGGGGTTACACTGAAGCTTTCTTT.